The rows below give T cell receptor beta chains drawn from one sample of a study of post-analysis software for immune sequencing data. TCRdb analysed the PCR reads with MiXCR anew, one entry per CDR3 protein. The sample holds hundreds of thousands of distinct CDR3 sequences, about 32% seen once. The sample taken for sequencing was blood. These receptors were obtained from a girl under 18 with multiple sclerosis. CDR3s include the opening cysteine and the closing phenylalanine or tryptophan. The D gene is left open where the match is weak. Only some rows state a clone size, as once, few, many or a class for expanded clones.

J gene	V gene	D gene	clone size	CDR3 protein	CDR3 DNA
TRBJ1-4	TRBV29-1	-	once	CSVVLKRGGKRFF	TGCAGCGTTGTACTCAAGAGGGGTGGAAAACGGTTTTTT
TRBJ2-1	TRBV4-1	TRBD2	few	CASSHGPGTSFNEQFF	TGCGCCAGCAGCCATGGTCCCGGGACTAGTTTCAATGAGCAGTTCTTC
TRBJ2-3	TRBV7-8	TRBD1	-	CASRVRKGRDRGQDSTDTQYF	TGTGCCAGCAGGGTCCGCAAAGGCCGGGACAGGGGGCAAGACAGCACAGATACGCAGTATTTT
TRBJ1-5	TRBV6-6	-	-	CASSYGSAGANQPQHF	TGTGCCAGCAGTTACGGTTCGGCAGGGGCGAATCAGCCCCAGCATTTT
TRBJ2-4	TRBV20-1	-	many	CSAKVIQYF	TGCAGTGCTAAGGTCATTCAGTACTTC
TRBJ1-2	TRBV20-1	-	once	CSARDREGDYGYTF	TGCAGTGCTAGAGATAGAGAGGGAGACTATGGCTACACCTTC
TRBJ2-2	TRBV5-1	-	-	CASRVVQGTNTGELFF	TGCGCCAGCAGGGTCGTACAGGGAACGAACACCGGGGAGCTGTTTTTT
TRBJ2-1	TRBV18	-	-	CASSQDRDGSYNEQFF	TGTGCCAGCTCACAAGACCGGGACGGCTCCTACAATGAGCAGTTCTTC
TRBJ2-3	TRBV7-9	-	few	CASSLGDHSTDTQYF	TGTGCCAGCAGCTTAGGGGACCATAGCACAGATACGCAGTATTTT
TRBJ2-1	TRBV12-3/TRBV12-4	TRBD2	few	CASSQTSGRPLYNEQFF	TGTGCCAGCAGTCAGACTAGCGGGAGGCCTCTATACAATGAGCAGTTCTTC
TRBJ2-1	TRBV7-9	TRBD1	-	CASSRPDRVNEQFF	TGTGCCAGCAGCCGACCGGACAGGGTGAATGAGCAGTTCTTC
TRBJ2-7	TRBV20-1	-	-	CSAESVRPAYEQYF	TGCAGTGCTGAAAGTGTAAGGCCGGCCTACGAGCAGTACTTC
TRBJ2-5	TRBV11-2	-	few	CASSLTRADWETQYF	TGTGCCAGCAGCCTCACCCGCGCGGATTGGGAGACCCAGTACTTC
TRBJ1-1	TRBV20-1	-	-	CSARDQLGGTVNTEAFF	TGCAGTGCTAGAGACCAATTGGGGGGGACGGTGAACACTGAAGCTTTCTTT
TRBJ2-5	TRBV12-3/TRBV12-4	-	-	CASSYPRQETQYF	TGTGCCAGCAGTTATCCCCGGCAAGAGACCCAGTACTTC
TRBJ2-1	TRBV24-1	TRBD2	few	CATWGGGGYNEQFF	TGTGCCACGTGGGGGGGCGGGGGGTACAATGAGCAGTTCTTC
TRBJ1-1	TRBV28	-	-	CASTRRGGGIMNTEAFF	TGTGCCAGCACCCGAAGAGGGGGAGGCATCATGAACACTGAAGCTTTCTTT
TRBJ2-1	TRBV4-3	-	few	CASSRGEEFNEQFF	TGCGCCAGCAGCCGGGGCGAGGAGTTCAATGAGCAGTTCTTC
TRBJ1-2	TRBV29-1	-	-	CSVARVGYNYGYTF	TGCAGCGTTGCCAGGGTCGGTTATAACTATGGCTACACCTTC
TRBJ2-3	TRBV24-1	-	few	CATSDHYTDTQYF	TGTGCCACCAGTGATCATTACACAGATACGCAGTATTTT
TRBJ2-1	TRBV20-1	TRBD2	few	CSASPRPGLAYNEQFF	TGCAGTGCTAGTCCCCGTCCCGGACTAGCCTACAATGAGCAGTTCTTC
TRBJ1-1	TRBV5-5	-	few	CASSRMGIGGTEAFF	TGTGCCAGCAGCCGGATGGGAATTGGGGGCACTGAAGCTTTCTTT
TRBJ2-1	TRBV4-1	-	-	CASSQETGGIYNEQFF	TGCGCCAGCAGCCAAGAGACTGGCGGGATCTACAATGAGCAGTTCTTC
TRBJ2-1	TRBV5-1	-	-	CASSLDGPEQFF	TGCGCCAGCAGCCTGGACGGGCCAGAGCAGTTCTTC
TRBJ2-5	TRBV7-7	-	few	CASSLRAALETQYF	TGTGCTAGCAGCCTACGGGCCGCGTTGGAGACCCAGTACTTC
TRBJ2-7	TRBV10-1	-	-	CASRGATGPNIVMEQYF	TGCGCCAGCAGGGGGGCTACCGGACCGAATATAGTTATGGAGCAGTACTTC
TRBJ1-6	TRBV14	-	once	CASSGGFSPLHF	TGTGCCAGCAGCGGAGGATTTTCACCCCTCCACTTT
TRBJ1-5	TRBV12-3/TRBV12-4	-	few	CASSFGGRQPQHF	TGTGCCAGCAGTTTTGGAGGGCGTCAGCCCCAGCATTTT
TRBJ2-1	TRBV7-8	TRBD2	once	CASSLVVASGWDNEQFF	TGTGCCAGCAGCTTAGTGGTCGCTAGCGGGTGGGACAATGAGCAGTTCTTC
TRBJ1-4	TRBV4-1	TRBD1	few	CASRRSGTGAEKLFF	TGCGCCAGCAGGCGGTCCGGGACAGGTGCTGAAAAACTGTTTTTT
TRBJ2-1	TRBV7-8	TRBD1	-	CASSSGTATEFF	TGTGCCAGCAGCTCTGGGACAGCGACTGAGTTCTTC
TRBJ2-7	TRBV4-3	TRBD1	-	CASSQVPGTGSEQYF	TGCGCCAGCAGCCAAGTCCCCGGGACAGGGTCCGAGCAGTACTTC
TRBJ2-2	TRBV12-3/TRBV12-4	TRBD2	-	CASLGLAGNTGELFF	TGTGCCAGCCTGGGACTAGCGGGAAACACCGGGGAGCTGTTTTTT
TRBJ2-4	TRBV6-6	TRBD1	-	CASSSLTGGRKNIQYF	TGTGCCAGCAGTTCGTTGACAGGGGGTAGGAAAAACATTCAGTACTTC
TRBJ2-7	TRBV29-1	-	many	CSVTGYPYEQYF	TGCAGCGTTACAGGCTACCCCTACGAGCAGTACTTC
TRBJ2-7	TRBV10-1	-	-	CASSARQGSYEQYF	TGCGCCAGCAGCGCCCGGCAGGGATCCTACGAGCAGTACTTC
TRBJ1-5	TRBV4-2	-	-	CASSQDLRQPQHF	TGTGCCAGCAGCCAAGATCTCCGTCAGCCCCAGCATTTT
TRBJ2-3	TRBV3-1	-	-	CASSLSALTDTQYF	TGTGCCAGCAGCCTATCAGCGCTCACAGATACGCAGTATTTT
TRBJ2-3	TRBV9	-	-	CASSALGLITDTQYF	TGTGCCAGCAGCGCCTTGGGACTCATCACAGATACGCAGTATTTT
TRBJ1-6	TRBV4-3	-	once	CASSQDRGLQLGSYNSPLHF	TGCGCCAGCAGCCAAGACCGTGGCCTACAGCTTGGCTCCTATAATTCACCCCTCCACTTT
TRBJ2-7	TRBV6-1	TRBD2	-	CASRTLAGVGNEQYF	TGTGCCAGCAGAACACTAGCGGGAGTAGGGAATGAGCAGTACTTC
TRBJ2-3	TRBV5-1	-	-	CASSFGVATDTQYF	TGCGCCAGCAGCTTTGGGGTGGCGACAGATACGCAGTATTTT
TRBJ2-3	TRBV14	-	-	CASSRMTVSTDTQYF	TGTGCCAGCAGCCGCATGACGGTTAGCACAGATACGCAGTATTTT
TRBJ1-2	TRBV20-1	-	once	CSANKGTTAGYTF	TGCAGTGCTAATAAGGGGACAACCGCCGGCTACACCTTC
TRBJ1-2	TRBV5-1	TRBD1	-	CASSSRTGGTGGYTF	TGCGCCAGCAGCTCACGTACAGGGGGCACGGGTGGCTACACCTTC
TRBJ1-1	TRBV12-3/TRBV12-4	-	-	CASTPGTFAEAFF	TGTGCCAGCACTCCCGGGACGTTCGCTGAAGCTTTCTTT
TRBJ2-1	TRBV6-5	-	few	CASSHRPGRYEQFF	TGTGCCAGCAGTCACCGCCCCGGAAGGTATGAGCAGTTCTTC
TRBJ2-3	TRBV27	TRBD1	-	CASSRTVQGAGTDTQYF	TGTGCCAGCAGTCGAACAGTACAGGGGGCAGGCACAGATACGCAGTATTTT
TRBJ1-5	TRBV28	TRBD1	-	CASVGTGRYQPQHF	TGTGCCAGCGTAGGGACAGGGAGGTATCAGCCCCAGCATTTT
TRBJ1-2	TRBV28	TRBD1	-	CASSLRGGQGAHGYTF	TGTGCCAGCAGTTTAAGAGGAGGACAGGGCGCCCATGGCTACACCTTC
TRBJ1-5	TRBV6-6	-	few	CASSSGNGNQPQHF	TGTGCCAGCAGTTCGGGAAATGGCAATCAGCCCCAGCATTTT
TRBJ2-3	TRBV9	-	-	CASSVDKGRTDTQYF	TGTGCCAGCAGCGTAGATAAGGGGCGCACAGATACGCAGTATTTT
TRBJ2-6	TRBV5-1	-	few	CASSIGRDPHSHLSGANVLTF	TGCGCCAGCAGTATCGGCCGGGACCCTCACTCCCACTTATCTGGGGCCAACGTCCTGACTTTC
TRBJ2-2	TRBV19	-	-	CASMTSWGANTGELFF	TGTGCCAGCATGACTAGTTGGGGAGCGAACACCGGGGAGCTGTTTTTT